This is a list of T cell receptor beta chains from one sample in a study of CD8 T cell repertoires and HIV-1 epitope variants. Assay used: immunoSEQ multiplex PCR; TCRdb lists only in-frame clones, some missing. The sample has about 95,000 clones; roughly four fifths are singletons. Sequenced input: uncultured baseline CD8+ T cells from peripheral blood mononuclear cells (PBMCs). These TCRs come from a male donor with HIV. CDR3s include the opening cysteine and the closing phenylalanine or tryptophan. D genes are given only for firm matches. Size is stated for part of the rows, as once, few or many counts, or as a class when the clone is expanded.

CDR3aa	CDR3nt	d_gene	j_gene	abundance	v_gene
CSVESEGARGYTF	TGCAGCGTTGAATCCGAGGGGGCGCGTGGCTACACCTTC	TRBD1	TRBJ1-2	-	TRBV29-1
CAISESGSADTQYF	TGTGCCATCAGTGAGTCAGGCTCCGCAGATACGCAGTATTTT	-	TRBJ2-3	-	TRBV10-3
CASSQMPDQPQHF	TGCGCCAGCAGCCAGATGCCAGATCAGCCCCAGCATTTT	-	TRBJ1-5	few	TRBV5-1
CAWKGQQETQYF	TGTGCCTGGAAGGGGCAGCAAGAGACCCAGTACTTC	-	TRBJ2-5	-	TRBV30
CASSHPGTSGRETQYF	TGTGCCAGCAGCCACCCGGGGACTAGCGGGAGAGAGACCCAGTACTTC	TRBD2	TRBJ2-5	-	TRBV28
CASSLIRGGYGYTF	TGTGCCAGCAGCTTGATCAGGGGAGGCTATGGCTACACCTTC	-	TRBJ1-2	-	TRBV5-6
CASSQGASNQPQHF	TGCGCCAGCAGCCAAGGGGCCTCGAATCAGCCCCAGCATTTT	-	TRBJ1-5	-	TRBV4-1
CASSLVGSGNTIYF	TGCGCCAGCAGCTTAGTAGGGTCTGGAAACACCATATATTTT	-	TRBJ1-3	-	TRBV5-1
CASSLGQEETQYF	TGTGCTAGCAGCTTGGGACAGGAAGAGACCCAGTACTTC	TRBD1	TRBJ2-5	-	TRBV7-7
CAWSGGTLDEQFF	TGTGCCTGGAGTGGCGGGACTTTGGATGAGCAGTTCTTC	-	TRBJ2-1	few	TRBV30
CASTPWGVYQPQHF	TGTGCCAGCACCCCATGGGGGGTCTATCAGCCCCAGCATTTT	-	TRBJ1-5	-	TRBV28
CATSVRDHYGYTF	TGCGCCACCTCAGTGAGGGATCACTATGGCTACACCTTC	-	TRBJ1-2	-	TRBV4-1
CSAGGTSREQYF	TGCAGCGCCGGGGGGACCAGTCGCGAGCAGTACTTC	TRBD2	TRBJ2-7	-	TRBV29-1
CASSWTLASNQPQHF	TGTGCCAGCAGTTGGACATTAGCCAGCAATCAGCCCCAGCATTTT	-	TRBJ1-5	-	TRBV28
CASSEAFASRYNEQFF	TGTGCCAGCAGTGAAGCGTTTGCCTCTAGGTACAATGAGCAGTTCTTC	-	TRBJ2-1	-	TRBV6-1
CASSSDRMPYEQYF	TGTGCCAGCAGTTCCGACAGGATGCCCTACGAGCAGTACTTC	-	TRBJ2-7	few	TRBV6-5
CSVLAQRGLETQYF	TGCAGCGTTTTGGCCCAACGGGGGCTAGAGACCCAGTACTTC	-	TRBJ2-5	once	TRBV29-1
CASRTGANQPQHF	TGTGCCAGCAGGACAGGGGCGAATCAGCCCCAGCATTTT	TRBD1	TRBJ1-5	many	TRBV28
CASSPTSGNQATGELFF	TGTGCCAGCTCACCGACTAGCGGGAACCAGGCTACCGGGGAGCTGTTTTTT	TRBD2	TRBJ2-2	few	TRBV18
CASSEAPTTQGWDTQYF	TGTGCCAGCAGTGAAGCACCCACTACCCAGGGTTGGGATACGCAGTATTTT	-	TRBJ2-3	-	TRBV2
CASSILGETQYF	TGTGCCAGCAGCATCCTGGGGGAGACCCAGTACTTC	-	TRBJ2-5	once	TRBV7-8
CASREGGTEQFF	TGCGCCAGCAGGGAGGGGGGCACTGAGCAGTTCTTC	-	TRBJ2-1	-	TRBV10-2
CASSFTRPSQGKGYTF	TGTGCCAGCAGTTTTACCCGCCCCTCCCAGGGTAAGGGCTACACCTTC	-	TRBJ1-2	-	TRBV28
CASSYRGYYGYTF	TGTGCCAGCAGTTACAGGGGGTACTATGGCTACACCTTC	TRBD1	TRBJ1-2	-	TRBV2
CASSLALGRADQPQHF	TGTGCCAGCAGTTTAGCCTTGGGCAGGGCCGATCAGCCCCAGCATTTT	-	TRBJ1-5	-	TRBV28
CASSKEDSWGSYNEQFF	TGTGCCAGCAGCAAAGAAGACAGCTGGGGGTCCTACAATGAGCAGTTCTTC	-	TRBJ2-1	-	TRBV21-1
CASSSNGQGAENTQYF	TGTGCCAGCTCATCGAATGGACAGGGGGCAGAGAATACGCAGTATTTT	TRBD1	TRBJ2-3	-	TRBV18
CSARTGVGQPQHF	TGCAGCGCTCGGACAGGGGTCGGCCAGCCCCAGCATTTT	TRBD1	TRBJ1-5	few	TRBV29-1
CASSLERGEKLFF	TGCGCCAGCAGCTTGGAAAGGGGTGAAAAACTGTTTTTT	-	TRBJ1-4	few	TRBV5-1
CATRNPGSGRSAGNTIYF	TGTGCCACCCGTAACCCGGGGTCGGGACGATCGGCTGGAAACACCATATATTTT	-	TRBJ1-3	-	TRBV28
CASSLTGSRTGELFF	TGCGCCAGCAGCTTGACAGGATCTCGGACCGGGGAGCTGTTTTTT	-	TRBJ2-2	-	TRBV5-1
CASRPRSGGAIETQYF	TGTGCCAGCAGGCCCAGATCGGGGGGGGCCATAGAGACCCAGTACTTC	TRBD2	TRBJ2-5	-	TRBV28
CASAQVGETQYF	TGCGCCAGCGCCCAAGTTGGGGAGACCCAGTACTTC	-	TRBJ2-5	-	TRBV5-1
CASSLEGHEQYF	TGTGCCAGCAGCTTAGAGGGCCACGAGCAGTACTTC	-	TRBJ2-7	-	TRBV7-2
CASSPRDSLSTDTQYF	TGCGCCAGCAGTCCCCGGGACAGCCTTAGCACAGATACGCAGTATTTT	TRBD1	TRBJ2-3	-	TRBV23-1
CASLRHELYGYTF	TGTGCCAGCTTAAGACATGAACTTTATGGCTACACCTTC	-	TRBJ1-2	-	TRBV2
CASSLTSVTSYTQYF	TGTGCCAGCAGCTTAACTTCGGTAACTTCTTATACGCAGTATTTT	-	TRBJ2-3	-	TRBV7-3
CASSLKPGTANSSGNTIYF	TGTGCCAGCAGCTTAAAACCCGGGACAGCAAATTCCTCTGGAAACACCATATATTTT	TRBD1	TRBJ1-3	-	TRBV5-6
CASSLNSVNEQFF	TGTGCCAGCAGTCTTAATTCGGTGAATGAGCAGTTCTTC	-	TRBJ2-1	-	TRBV7-3
CASSFSGGAFF	TGTGCCAGCAGCTTTTCAGGGGGGGCTTTCTTT	TRBD1	TRBJ1-1	-	TRBV28
CASSPNFYNEQFF	TGTGCCAGCAGCCCTAATTTCTACAATGAGCAGTTCTTC	-	TRBJ2-1	-	TRBV5-6
CASNGLDQETQYF	TGCGCCAGCAACGGCCTCGACCAAGAGACCCAGTACTTC	-	TRBJ2-5	-	TRBV4-1
CASSRGSTEAFF	TGTGCCAGCAGCAGGGGTAGCACTGAAGCTTTCTTT	-	TRBJ1-1	-	TRBV27
CASTSGREAFF	TGTGCCAGTACTTCAGGGAGGGAAGCTTTCTTT	-	TRBJ1-1	few	TRBV19
CSVLTQGRTEAFF	TGCAGCGTTTTAACACAGGGTCGCACTGAAGCTTTCTTT	-	TRBJ1-1	-	TRBV29-1
CASSPGLVRTGELFF	TGTGCCAGCAGTCCTGGACTAGTAAGGACCGGGGAGCTGTTTTTT	TRBD2	TRBJ2-2	-	TRBV27
CASSPSDSSGANVLTF	TGTGCCAGCAGTCCATCGGACAGCTCTGGGGCCAACGTCCTGACTTTC	-	TRBJ2-6	-	TRBV28
CASSPGTGSVGGYTF	TGTGCCAGCAGTCCCGGGACAGGGTCGGTGGGTGGCTACACCTTC	TRBD1	TRBJ1-2	once	TRBV27
CASSLSTSGAYSYEQYF	TGTGCCAGCAGTTTATCGACAAGCGGGGCCTACTCCTACGAGCAGTACTTC	TRBD2	TRBJ2-7	-	TRBV27
CASSLPDQGNTEAFF	TGTGCCAGTAGTTTACCGGACCAGGGGAACACTGAAGCTTTCTTT	-	TRBJ1-1	-	TRBV19
CAWAITGNEKLFF	TGTGCCTGGGCCATTACAGGAAATGAAAAACTGTTTTTT	-	TRBJ1-4	-	TRBV30
CASMEGNRGYTF	TGTGCCAGTATGGAGGGGAACCGGGGCTACACCTTC	-	TRBJ1-2	-	TRBV19
CASSLDRISTDTQYF	TGCGCCAGCAGCTTGGACCGAATAAGCACAGATACGCAGTATTTT	-	TRBJ2-3	-	TRBV5-1
CASSPRLAGVSYEQYF	TGTGCCAGCAGCCCAAGACTAGCGGGAGTCTCCTACGAGCAGTACTTC	TRBD2	TRBJ2-7	-	TRBV9
CASMYQGANYGYTF	TGTGCCAGCATGTATCAGGGAGCTAACTATGGCTACACCTTC	-	TRBJ1-2	-	TRBV28
CASRPSTGSEAFF	TGTGCCAGTAGACCTTCAACAGGGTCGGAAGCTTTCTTT	-	TRBJ1-1	-	TRBV19
CASSQEGLSGSGYNEQFF	TGTGCCAGCAGCCAAGAGGGGCTTAGCGGATCTGGGTACAATGAGCAGTTCTTC	-	TRBJ2-1	-	TRBV4-2
CASSEGRDRGYGYTF	TGCGCCAGCAGTGAGGGGAGGGACCGCGGCTATGGCTACACCTTC	-	TRBJ1-2	few	TRBV10-2
CAISGGEGTEAFF	TGTGCCATCAGTGGAGGGGAGGGCACTGAAGCTTTCTTT	-	TRBJ1-1	-	TRBV10-3
CASSFGTGQFNSPLHF	TGTGCCAGCAGTTTTGGCACGGGACAGTTTAATTCACCCCTCCACTTT	TRBD1	TRBJ1-6	-	TRBV28